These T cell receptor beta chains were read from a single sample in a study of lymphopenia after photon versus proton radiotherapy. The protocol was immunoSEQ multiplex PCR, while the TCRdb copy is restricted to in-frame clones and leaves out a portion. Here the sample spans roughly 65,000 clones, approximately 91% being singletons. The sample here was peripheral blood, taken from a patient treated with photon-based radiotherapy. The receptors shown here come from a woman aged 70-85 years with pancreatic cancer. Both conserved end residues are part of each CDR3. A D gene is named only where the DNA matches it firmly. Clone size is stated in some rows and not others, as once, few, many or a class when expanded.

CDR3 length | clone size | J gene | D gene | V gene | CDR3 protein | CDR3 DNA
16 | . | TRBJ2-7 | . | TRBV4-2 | CASSLEPGLNSYEQYF | TGTGCCAGCAGCCTGGAGCCCGGACTCAACTCCTACGAGCAGTACTTC
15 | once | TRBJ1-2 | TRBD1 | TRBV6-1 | CASSEGRPGGWGYTF | TGTGCCAGCAGTGAAGGTCGCCCAGGGGGCTGGGGCTACACCTTC
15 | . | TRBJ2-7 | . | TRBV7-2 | CASSGPDSSHYEQYF | TGTGCCAGCAGCGGCCCGGACTCTTCTCACTACGAGCAGTACTTC
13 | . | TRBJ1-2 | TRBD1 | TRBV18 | CASSPQGARGYTF | TGTGCCAGCTCACCACAGGGGGCGCGCGGCTACACCTTC
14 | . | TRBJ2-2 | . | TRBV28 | CASSSGANTGELFF | TGTGCCAGCAGTTCGGGTGCGAACACCGGGGAGCTGTTTTTT
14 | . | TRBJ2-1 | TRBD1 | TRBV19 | CASSIGTGGNEQFF | TGTGCCAGTAGTATAGGGACAGGGGGCAATGAGCAGTTCTTC
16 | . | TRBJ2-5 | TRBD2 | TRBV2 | CASSGASGTPGETQYF | TGTGCCAGCAGTGGGGCTAGCGGGACCCCGGGGGAGACCCAGTACTTC
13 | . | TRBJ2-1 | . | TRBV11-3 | CASSKEQVGEQFF | TGTGCCAGCAGCAAAGAACAGGTTGGTGAGCAGTTCTTC
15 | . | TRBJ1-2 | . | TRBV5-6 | CASSLPGNPNYGYTF | TGTGCCAGCAGCTTGCCCGGCAATCCCAACTATGGCTACACCTTC
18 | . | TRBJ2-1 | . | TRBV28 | CASSSENRALRNYNEQFF | TGTGCCAGCAGTTCGGAAAACAGGGCTCTTAGGAACTACAATGAGCAGTTCTTC
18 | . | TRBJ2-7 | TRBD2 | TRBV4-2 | CASSQVQLAGGPRNEQYF | TGTGCCAGCAGCCAAGTGCAACTAGCGGGAGGGCCTAGGAACGAGCAGTACTTC
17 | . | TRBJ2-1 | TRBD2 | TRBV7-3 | CASSFQPGLAGNNEQFF | TGTGCCAGCAGCTTCCAACCGGGACTAGCGGGGAACAATGAGCAGTTCTTC
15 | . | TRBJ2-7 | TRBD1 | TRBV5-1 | CASRLGQGSSYEQYF | TGCGCCAGCCGGCTAGGACAGGGGAGCTCCTACGAGCAGTACTTC
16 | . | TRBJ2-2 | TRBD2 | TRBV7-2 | CASSLRQGGGTGELFF | TGTGCCAGCAGCCTTCGACAAGGCGGGGGCACCGGGGAGCTGTTTTTT
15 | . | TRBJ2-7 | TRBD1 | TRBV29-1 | CSVARGPHISYEQYF | TGCAGCGTTGCCAGGGGGCCCCATATCTCCTACGAGCAGTACTTC
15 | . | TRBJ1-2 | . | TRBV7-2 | CASSAQGGQAHGYTF | TGTGCCAGCAGCGCCCAAGGTGGGCAGGCCCATGGCTACACCTTC
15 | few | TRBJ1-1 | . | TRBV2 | CASTLSGGADTEAFF | TGTGCCAGCACCCTTTCGGGGGGGGCTGACACTGAAGCTTTCTTT
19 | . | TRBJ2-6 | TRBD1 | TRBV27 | CASSKLIGTGGSGANVLTF | TGTGCCAGCAGTAAACTCATAGGGACAGGGGGATCTGGGGCCAACGTCCTGACTTTC
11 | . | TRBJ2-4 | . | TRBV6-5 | CASSEGNIQYF | TGTGCCAGCAGCGAGGGAAACATTCAGTACTTC
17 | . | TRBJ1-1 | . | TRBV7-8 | CASSLEFGAGTNTEAFF | TGTGCCAGCAGCTTAGAGTTCGGGGCAGGGACTAACACTGAAGCTTTCTTT
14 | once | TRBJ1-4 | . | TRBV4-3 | CASSQEGSNEKLFF | TGCGCCAGCAGCCAAGAAGGGTCTAATGAAAAACTGTTTTTT
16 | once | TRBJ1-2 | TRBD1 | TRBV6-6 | CASSLFSGTGSYGYTF | TGTGCCAGCAGTTTATTTTCCGGGACAGGGAGCTATGGCTACACCTTC
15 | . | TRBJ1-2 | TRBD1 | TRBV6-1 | CASSRPMGQGNGYTF | TGTGCCAGCAGCCGCCCGATGGGACAGGGGAATGGCTACACCTTC
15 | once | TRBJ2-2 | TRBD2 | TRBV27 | CASSPSGSDGGELFF | TGTGCCAGCAGCCCCAGCGGGAGCGACGGTGGGGAGCTGTTTTTT
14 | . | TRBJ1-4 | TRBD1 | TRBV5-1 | CASSPGQANEKLFF | TGCGCCAGCAGCCCCGGACAGGCTAATGAAAAACTGTTTTTT
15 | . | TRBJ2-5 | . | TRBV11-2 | CASSLERGPQETQYF | TGTGCCAGCAGCTTAGAGCGGGGGCCCCAAGAGACCCAGTACTTC
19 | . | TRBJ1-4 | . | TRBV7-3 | CASSLKVGGRSTANEKLFF | TGTGCCAGCAGCTTAAAGGTAGGTGGACGGAGCACTGCAAATGAAAAACTGTTTTTT
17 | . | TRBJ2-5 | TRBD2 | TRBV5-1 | CASSLAGAGAGGETQYF | TGCGCCAGCAGCTTGGCCGGAGCGGGAGCGGGTGGTGAGACCCAGTACTTC
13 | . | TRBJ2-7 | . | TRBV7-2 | CASSLNSGYEQYF | TGTGCCAGCAGCTTGAATAGCGGCTACGAGCAGTACTTC
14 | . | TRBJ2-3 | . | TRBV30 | CAWSGVVGADTQYF | TGTGCCTGGAGTGGGGTTGTGGGGGCAGATACGCAGTATTTT
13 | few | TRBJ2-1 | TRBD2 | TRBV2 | CASKGTSSDEQFF | TGTGCCAGCAAGGGGACTAGTTCTGATGAGCAGTTCTTC
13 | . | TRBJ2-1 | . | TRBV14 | CASSPTLIERQFF | TGTGCCAGCAGCCCCACCTTAATAGAACGGCAGTTCTTC
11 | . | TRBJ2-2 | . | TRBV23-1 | CASSHFGELFF | TGCGCCAGCAGTCACTTCGGGGAGCTGTTTTTT
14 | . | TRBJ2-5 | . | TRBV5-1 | CASSTGGGQETQYF | TGCGCCAGCAGCACCGGGGGCGGCCAAGAGACCCAGTACTTC
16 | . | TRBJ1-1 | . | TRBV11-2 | CASSPLRGALDTEAFF | TGTGCCAGCAGCCCCCTCAGAGGGGCTCTTGACACTGAAGCTTTCTTT
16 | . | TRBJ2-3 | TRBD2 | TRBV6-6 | CASSLGLAGGEDTQYF | TGTGCCAGCAGTTTGGGACTAGCGGGAGGGGAAGATACGCAGTATTTT
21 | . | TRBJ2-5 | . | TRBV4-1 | CASSQEGSSGLLSRDQETQYF | TGCGCCAGCAGCCAAGAGGGTTCCTCGGGACTCCTCTCAAGGGACCAAGAGACCCAGTACTTC
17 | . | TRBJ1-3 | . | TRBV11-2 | CASSLDTRRGAGNTIYF | TGTGCCAGCAGCTTAGACACCCGGCGGGGGGCCGGAAACACCATATATTTT
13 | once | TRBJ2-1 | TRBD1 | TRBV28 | CASAGTAYNEQFF | TGTGCCAGCGCCGGGACAGCATACAATGAGCAGTTCTTC
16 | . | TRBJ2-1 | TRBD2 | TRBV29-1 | CSVEGLAGEGYNEQFF | TGCAGCGTTGAAGGATTAGCGGGAGAGGGTTACAATGAGCAGTTCTTC
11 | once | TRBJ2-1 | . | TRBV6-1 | CASSRVGEQFF | TGTGCCAGCAGTCGGGTGGGGGAGCAGTTCTTC
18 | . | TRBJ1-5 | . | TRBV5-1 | CASSFRTPKGLGNQPQHF | TGCGCCAGCAGCTTTAGGACCCCGAAGGGCCTGGGCAATCAGCCCCAGCATTTT
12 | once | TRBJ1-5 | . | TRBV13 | CASSLRNQPQHF | TGTGCCAGCAGCCTCCGTAATCAGCCCCAGCATTTT
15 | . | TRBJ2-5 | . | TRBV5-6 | CASSISWGGRETQYF | TGTGCCAGCAGCATCTCATGGGGTGGTCGGGAGACCCAGTACTTC
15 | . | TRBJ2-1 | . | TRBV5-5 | CASSLRETSYNEQFF | TGTGCCAGCAGCTTAAGGGAAACCTCCTACAATGAGCAGTTCTTC
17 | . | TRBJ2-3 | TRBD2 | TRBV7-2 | CASSLGLSGRGTDTQYF | TGTGCCAGCAGCTTGGGCCTTAGCGGGAGAGGCACAGATACGCAGTATTTT
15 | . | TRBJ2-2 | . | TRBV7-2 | CASSPTGPPNGELFF | TGTGCCAGCAGCCCGACAGGCCCACCGAACGGGGAGCTGTTTTTT
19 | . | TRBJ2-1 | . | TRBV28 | CASSLYPLRGLDGYNEQFF | TGTGCCAGCAGTTTATACCCCCTTCGAGGACTCGACGGTTACAATGAGCAGTTCTTC
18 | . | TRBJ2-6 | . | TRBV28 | CASSGGGQGAEGANVLTF | TGTGCCAGCAGTGGGGGAGGGCAGGGGGCGGAAGGGGCCAACGTCCTGACTTTC
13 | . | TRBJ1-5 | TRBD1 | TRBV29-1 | CSAGTGFNQPQHF | TGCAGCGCGGGGACAGGGTTCAATCAGCCCCAGCATTTT